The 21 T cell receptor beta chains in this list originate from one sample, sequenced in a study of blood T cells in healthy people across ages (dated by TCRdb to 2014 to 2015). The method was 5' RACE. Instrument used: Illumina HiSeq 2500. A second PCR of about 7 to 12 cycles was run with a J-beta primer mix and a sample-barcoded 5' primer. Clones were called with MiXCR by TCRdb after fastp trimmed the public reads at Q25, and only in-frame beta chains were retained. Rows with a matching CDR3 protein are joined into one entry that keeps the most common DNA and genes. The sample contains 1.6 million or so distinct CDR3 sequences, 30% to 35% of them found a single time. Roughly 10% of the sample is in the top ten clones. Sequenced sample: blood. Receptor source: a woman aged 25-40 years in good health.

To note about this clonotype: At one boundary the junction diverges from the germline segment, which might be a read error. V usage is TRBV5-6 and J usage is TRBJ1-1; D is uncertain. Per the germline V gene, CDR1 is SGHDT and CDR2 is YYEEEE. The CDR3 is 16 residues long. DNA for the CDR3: TGTGCCAGCAGCTGGAGGCCGGCAGCCTTGAACACTAAAGCTTTCTTT. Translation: CASSWRPAALNTKAFF. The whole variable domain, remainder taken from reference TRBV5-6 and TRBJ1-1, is DAGVTQSPTHLIKTRGQQVTLRCSPKSGHDTVSWYQQALGQGPQFIFQYYEEEERQRGNFPDRFSGHQFPNYSSELNVNALLLGDSALYLCASSWRPAALNTKAFFGQGTRLTVV.

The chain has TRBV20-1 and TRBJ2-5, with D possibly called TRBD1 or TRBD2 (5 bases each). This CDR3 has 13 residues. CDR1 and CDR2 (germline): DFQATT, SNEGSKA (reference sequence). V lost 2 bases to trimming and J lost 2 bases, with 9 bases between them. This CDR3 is CSARSGTQETQYF. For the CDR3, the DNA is TGCAGTGCTAGATCCGGGACGCAAGAGACCCAGTACTTC.

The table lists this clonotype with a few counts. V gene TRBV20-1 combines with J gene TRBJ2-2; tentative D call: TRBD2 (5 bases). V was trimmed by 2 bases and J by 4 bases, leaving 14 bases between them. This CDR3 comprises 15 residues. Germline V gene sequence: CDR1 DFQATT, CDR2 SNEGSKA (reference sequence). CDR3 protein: CSARPSGLGTGELFF. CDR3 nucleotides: TGCAGTGCTAGACCCAGCGGACTGGGCACCGGGGAGCTGTTTTTT.

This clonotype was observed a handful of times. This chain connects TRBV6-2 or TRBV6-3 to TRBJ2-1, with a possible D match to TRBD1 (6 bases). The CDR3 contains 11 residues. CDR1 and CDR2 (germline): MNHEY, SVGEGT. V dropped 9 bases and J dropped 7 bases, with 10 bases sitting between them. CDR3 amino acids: CASDRGNEQFF. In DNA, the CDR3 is TGTGCCAGTGATAGGGGGAATGAGCAGTTCTTC.

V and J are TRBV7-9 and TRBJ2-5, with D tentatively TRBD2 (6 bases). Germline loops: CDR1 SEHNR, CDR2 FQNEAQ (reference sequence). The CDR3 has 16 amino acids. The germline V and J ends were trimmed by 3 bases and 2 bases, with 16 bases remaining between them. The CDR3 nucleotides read TGTGCCAGCAGCTTCCGGAGGCGGGAACTGCAAGAGACCCAGTACTTC. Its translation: CASSFRRRELQETQYF.

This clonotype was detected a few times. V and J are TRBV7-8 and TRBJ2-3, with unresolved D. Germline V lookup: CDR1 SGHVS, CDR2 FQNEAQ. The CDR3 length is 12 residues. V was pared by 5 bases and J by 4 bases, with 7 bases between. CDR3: CASSPKPDTQYF. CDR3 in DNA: TGTGCCAGCAGCCCCAAACCAGATACGCAGTATTTT.

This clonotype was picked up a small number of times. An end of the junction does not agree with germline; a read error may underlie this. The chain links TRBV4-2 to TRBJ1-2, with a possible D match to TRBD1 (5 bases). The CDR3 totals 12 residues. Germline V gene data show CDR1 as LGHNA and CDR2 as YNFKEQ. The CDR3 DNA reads TGTGCCAGCGCGGGAGGGGACTATGACTACACCTTC. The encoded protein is CASAGGDYDYTF.

CDR3 sequence: CASSPLGGGHYEQYF. In DNA, the CDR3 is TGTGCCAGCAGTCCCCTCGGGGGCGGGCACTACGAGCAGTACTTC. The chain combines TRBV12-3 or TRBV12-4 with TRBJ2-7; D is possibly TRBD1 or TRBD2 (6 bases each). This CDR3 spans 15 amino acids. The V end lost 5 bases, the J end lost 3 bases, and 17 bases lay between the germline ends.

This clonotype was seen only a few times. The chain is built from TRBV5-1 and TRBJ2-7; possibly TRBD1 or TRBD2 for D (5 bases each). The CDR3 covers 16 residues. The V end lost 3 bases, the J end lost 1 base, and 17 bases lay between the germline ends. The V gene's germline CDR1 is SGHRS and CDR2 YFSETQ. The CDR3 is CASSWDGGSPSYEQYF. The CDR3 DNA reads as TGCGCCAGCAGCTGGGACGGCGGCTCGCCTTCCTACGAGCAGTACTTC. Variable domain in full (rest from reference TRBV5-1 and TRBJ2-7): KAGVTQTPRYLIKTRGQQVTLSCSPISGHRSVSWYQQTPGQGLQFLFEYFSETQRNKGNFPGRFSGRQFSNSRSEMNVSTLELGDSALYLCASSWDGGSPSYEQYFGPGTRLTVT.

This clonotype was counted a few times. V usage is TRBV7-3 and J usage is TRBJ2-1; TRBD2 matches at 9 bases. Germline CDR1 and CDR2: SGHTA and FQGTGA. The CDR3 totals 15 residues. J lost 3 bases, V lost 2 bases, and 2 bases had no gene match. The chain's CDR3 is CASSLSSGVYNEQFF. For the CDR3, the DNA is TGTGCCAGCAGCTTATCTAGCGGGGTCTACAATGAGCAGTTCTTC.

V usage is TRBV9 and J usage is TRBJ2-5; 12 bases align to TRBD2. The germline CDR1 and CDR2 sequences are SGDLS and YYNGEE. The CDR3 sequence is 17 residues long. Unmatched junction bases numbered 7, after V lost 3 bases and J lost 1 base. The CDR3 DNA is TGTGCCAGCAGCGCCCCGACTAGCGGGAGTGGCCAAGAGACCCAGTACTTC. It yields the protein CASSAPTSGSGQETQYF.

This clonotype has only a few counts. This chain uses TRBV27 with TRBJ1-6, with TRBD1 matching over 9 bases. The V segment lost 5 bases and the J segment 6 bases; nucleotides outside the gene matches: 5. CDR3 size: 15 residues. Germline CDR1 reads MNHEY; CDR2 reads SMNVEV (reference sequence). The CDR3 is CASSPVGQGNSPLHF. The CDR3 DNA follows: TGTGCCAGCAGTCCGGTGGGACAGGGTAATTCACCCCTCCACTTT.

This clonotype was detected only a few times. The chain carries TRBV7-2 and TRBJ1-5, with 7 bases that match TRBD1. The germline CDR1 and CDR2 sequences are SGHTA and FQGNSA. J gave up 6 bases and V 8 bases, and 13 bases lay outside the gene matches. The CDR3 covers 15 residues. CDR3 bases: TGTGCCAGCCGCTCTGGGGACAGCTTGGCTCAGCCCCAGCATTTT. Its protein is CASRSGDSLAQPQHF.

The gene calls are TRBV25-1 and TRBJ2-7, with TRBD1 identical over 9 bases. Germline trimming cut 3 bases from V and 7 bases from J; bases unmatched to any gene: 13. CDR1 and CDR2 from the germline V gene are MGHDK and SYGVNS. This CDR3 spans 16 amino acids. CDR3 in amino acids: CASSDLPGQGREEQYF. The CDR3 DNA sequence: TGTGCCAGCAGTGACTTACCGGGACAGGGTCGGGAGGAGCAGTACTTC.

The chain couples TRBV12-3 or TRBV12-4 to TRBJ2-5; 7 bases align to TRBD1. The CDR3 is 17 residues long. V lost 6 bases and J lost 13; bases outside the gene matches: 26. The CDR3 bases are TGTGCCAGCAGCCCAGACAGGGCCGAACCGGCATCCTGCGAGCGGTACTTC. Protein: CASSPDRAEPASCERYF.

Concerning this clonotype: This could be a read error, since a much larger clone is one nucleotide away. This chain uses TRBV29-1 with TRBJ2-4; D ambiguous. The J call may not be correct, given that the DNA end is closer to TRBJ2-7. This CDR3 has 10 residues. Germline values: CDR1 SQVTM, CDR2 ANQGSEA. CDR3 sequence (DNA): TGCAGCGTTAAATTAGACGAGCAGTACTTC. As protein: CSVKLDEQYF.

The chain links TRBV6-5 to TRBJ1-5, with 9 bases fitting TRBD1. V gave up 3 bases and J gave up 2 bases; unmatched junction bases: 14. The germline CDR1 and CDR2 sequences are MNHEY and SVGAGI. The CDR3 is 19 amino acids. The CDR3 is CASSYSSPQGAIGNQPQHF. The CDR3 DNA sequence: TGTGCCAGCAGTTATAGCAGTCCACAGGGGGCGATTGGCAATCAGCCCCAGCATTTT.

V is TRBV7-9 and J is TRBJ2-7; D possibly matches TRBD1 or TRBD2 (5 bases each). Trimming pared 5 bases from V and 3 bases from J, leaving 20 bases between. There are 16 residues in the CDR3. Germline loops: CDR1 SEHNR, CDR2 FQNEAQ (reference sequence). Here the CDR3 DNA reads TGTGCCAGCAGCCACGTTTGGGACCAACTAAACTACGAGCAGTACTTC. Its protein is CASSHVWDQLNYEQYF.

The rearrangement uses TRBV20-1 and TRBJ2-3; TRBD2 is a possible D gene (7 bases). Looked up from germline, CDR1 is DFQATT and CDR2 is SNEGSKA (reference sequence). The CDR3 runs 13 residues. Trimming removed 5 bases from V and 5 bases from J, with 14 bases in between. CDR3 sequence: CSAQFGGQDTQYF. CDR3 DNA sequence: TGCAGTGCTCAGTTCGGGGGGCAAGATACGCAGTATTTT.

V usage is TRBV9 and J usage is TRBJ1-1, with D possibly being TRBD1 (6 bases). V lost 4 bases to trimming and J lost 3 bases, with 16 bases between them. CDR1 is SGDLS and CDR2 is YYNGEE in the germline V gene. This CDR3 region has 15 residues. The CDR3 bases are TGTGCCAGCAGCCCACAGGGAATTGGGGACACTGAAGCTTTCTTT. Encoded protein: CASSPQGIGDTEAFF.

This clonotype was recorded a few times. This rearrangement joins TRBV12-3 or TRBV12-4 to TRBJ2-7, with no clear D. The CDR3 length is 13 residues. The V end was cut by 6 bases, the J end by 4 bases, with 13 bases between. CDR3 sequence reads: CASSPSAMYEQYF. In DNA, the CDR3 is TGTGCCAGCAGCCCGAGCGCGATGTACGAGCAGTACTTC.